This T cell receptor beta chain was documented in a study of blood T cell repertoires in COVID-19. Study-wide context: Sites across the United States, Italy and Spain contributed samples from acute and convalescent COVID-19. Nucleic acid was either cDNA or gDNA, and it came from T cells, B-cell-depleted T cells, or PBMCs.

CDR3 length: 14 amino acids. CDR1 LGHDT and CDR2 YNNKEL come from the germline V gene (reference sequence). Unmatched junction bases numbered 6, after V lost 4 bases and J lost 6 bases. Per the authors' pipeline: Nucleated cell number was recorded as an estimate derived from reference gene primer amplification. Clones were read by immunoSEQ multiplex PCR, and TCRdb kept only the in-frame ones, dropping some. V, J and clone size reflect that table, while D and trimming were determined from the DNA. The sample lists under 30,000 clones, around 87% occurring once. The chain links TRBV3-1 (or the pseudogene TRBV3-2) to TRBJ1-3; 7 nucleotides agree with TRBD1. The sequence was obtained from a human donor in a cohort sampled during active COVID-19. The donor label of this sample is uncertain. The material sequenced was peripheral blood. The CDR3 spells CASSRQGFENTIYF. In nucleotides, the CDR3 is TGTGCCAGCAGCCGACAGGGATTTGAAAACACCATATATTTT.